The 3 T cell receptor beta chains given below trace back to one sample, sequenced in a study of T cells expressing NK-cell markers. TCRdb derives one entry per CDR3 protein from the 5' RACE reads, leaving out DNA. This sample carries about 380,000 distinct CDR3 sequences, with about 5.2% going to the ten biggest clones. The sample comprised blood T cells: a sorted CD56 or NKG2C T cell subset, CD4+ or CD8+ T cells, or bulk PBMC T cells (not recorded which). These receptors all come from a man between 18 and 69 years old in good health.

The chain is built from TRBV6-1 and TRBJ2-3; no DNA is available, so the TRBD1 call from TCRdb remains unchecked. Per the germline V gene, CDR1 is MNHNS and CDR2 is SASEGT. The CDR3 has 15 amino acids. The CDR3 is CASSLTGANTDTQYF.

The rearrangement links TRBV12-3 or TRBV12-4 to TRBJ2-3; lacking DNA, the TRBD1 call made by TCRdb goes unchecked. CDR3 length: 16 amino acids. CDR3 amino acids: CASSSSGRGGPDTQYF.

This chain joins TRBV20-1 and TRBJ2-3; TCRdb designates TRBD1, a call that cannot be tested without DNA. Germline-derived CDR1 and CDR2 are DFQATT and SNEGSKA (reference sequence). This CDR3 is built from 14 residues. The CDR3 protein is CSASSGGGTDTQYF.